This TCR beta chain was recorded in a study of T cells in Graves' hyperthyroidism and ophthalmopathy. The hyperthyroidism patients had all been newly diagnosed, and their disease duration was under 2 months. Their ages ranged from 18 to 65 years. Criteria for exclusion of patients were uncontrolled infection, other autoimmune disease, pregnancy or lactation. As concerns this clonotype: The antigen is unknown.

Amplified regions were TCR beta CDR3 sequences from RNA transcripts. In the first-round RT-PCR of the TCR CDR3, the HTBI primer set was used. TCRdb redid the calling of the multiplex PCR reads with MiXCR, one entry per CDR3 protein. The repertoire has about 560,000 distinct CDR3 sequences, over 15% of them found once; the top ten carry about 18%. Findings and limits, study-wide: The majority of expanded thyroid clonotypes above 0.001 also appeared in blood. Before onset, by a median of around six months, the model predicted ophthalmopathy.

Trimming removed 0 bases at V and 4 bases at J, with 13 bases between. This CDR3 contains 15 residues. Germline CDR1 and CDR2: SGHRS and YFSETQ. Sequencing input: blood. The sequence derives from a woman aged 18 to 35 with Graves' hyperthyroidism. The chain has TRBV5-1 and TRBJ2-5, with a tentative D call TRBD2 (6 bases). The CDR3 DNA sequence: TGCGCCAGCAGCTTGGTGTCCGGGAGTAGAGAGACCCAGTACTTC. Residues: CASSLVSGSRETQYF.